This is a list of T cell receptor beta chains from one sample in a study of shared clonotypes between healthy human individuals. Sequenced by immunoSEQ multiplex PCR; TCRdb stores in-frame clones only, minus some. There are around 2,000,000 clones in the sample; about 94% occur only once, and around 1.1% lies in the top ten. The sample taken for sequencing was naive CD8+ T cells sorted from blood. The source is a man aged 18 to 30 in good health. CDR3s include the opening cysteine and the closing phenylalanine or tryptophan. Each record gives: clone size, V gene, D gene, J gene, CDR3 DNA, CDR3 protein. D genes are given only for firm matches. Not every row has a clone size; where given, it reads once, few, many or a size class.

>.|TRBV19|TRBD1|TRBJ2-7
TGTGCCAGTAGTATAATTCCGGGACAGGGTAACGAGCAGTACTTC
CASSIIPGQGNEQYF
>.|TRBV9|TRBD2|TRBJ2-5
TGTGCCAGCAGCGTAGCTAGCGGGTACCAAGAGACCCAGTACTTC
CASSVASGYQETQYF
>.|TRBV19|TRBD1|TRBJ1-1
TGTGCCAGTAGTCCGTTAGCCGACAGGGATGAAGCTTTCTTT
CASSPLADRDEAFF
>.|TRBV2|TRBD1|TRBJ2-3
TGTGCCAGCAGCCTGACAGGGGTCGGCACAGATACGCAGTATTTT
CASSLTGVGTDTQYF
>.|TRBV27|.|TRBJ2-1
TGTGCCAGCAGCCTAGTTGGAGGGTCCTACAATGAGCAGTTCTTC
CASSLVGGSYNEQFF
>.|TRBV27|TRBD1|TRBJ2-1
TGTGCCAGCAGTACCGACAGGGAAGGTACATCCTACAATGAGCAGTTCTTC
CASSTDREGTSYNEQFF
>.|TRBV10-1|.|TRBJ2-3
TGCGCCAGCAGTGAGCTTCAGGGAGACCCCGCAGATACGCAGTATTTT
CASSELQGDPADTQYF
>.|TRBV4-1|TRBD2|TRBJ2-5
TGCGCCAGCAGCCAAGCAAACGGGGGGGCCGTGGAGGCCCAGTACTTC
CASSQANGGAVEAQYF
>.|TRBV27|.|TRBJ2-7
TGTGCCAGCAGTTTCACACCGAACCGCGAGCAGTACTTC
CASSFTPNREQYF
>.|TRBV25-1|.|TRBJ2-5
TGTGCCAGCAGTGGCGACGAGGGGGAAGAGACCCAGTACTTC
CASSGDEGEETQYF
>.|TRBV7-6|TRBD1|TRBJ2-5
TGTGCCAGCAGCCCCCACTTAGCCCCTGGGACAGCCCAAGAGACCCAGTACTTC
CASSPHLAPGTAQETQYF
>once|TRBV28|.|TRBJ2-7
TGTGCCAGCAGTTTCCCCGGGAGCGACTACGAGCAGTACTTC
CASSFPGSDYEQYF
>.|TRBV11-1|TRBD1|TRBJ2-1
TGTGCCAGCAGCTCTTCCGGGACAGGGGAGGATGAGCAGTTCTTC
CASSSSGTGEDEQFF
>.|TRBV6-1|TRBD2|TRBJ2-7
TGTGCCAGCAGTGAACCTACTAGCGGGGGCTACGAGCAGTACTTC
CASSEPTSGGYEQYF
>.|TRBV27|.|TRBJ2-3
TGTGCCAGCAGTCCCACCGATACGCAGTATTTT
CASSPTDTQYF
>once|TRBV19|.|TRBJ1-5
TGTGCCAGTAGTGGATCACCTTCCAATCAGCCCCAGCATTTT
CASSGSPSNQPQHF
>.|TRBV4-1|.|TRBJ2-1
TGCGCCAGCAGCCAAACCATGCCGAGCTCCTACAATGAGCAGTTCTTC
CASSQTMPSSYNEQFF
>.|TRBV7-9|TRBD1|TRBJ2-7
TGTGCCAGCAGTGGCGGACAGGGTGCCTACGAGCAGTACTTC
CASSGGQGAYEQYF
>.|TRBV5-1|.|TRBJ1-5
TGCGCCAGCAGCCCGGACGGGGCCACTCAGCCCCAGCATTTT
CASSPDGATQPQHF
>.|TRBV9|.|TRBJ1-2
TGTGCCAGCAGCGTAGTCCGGGCGAGGTATGGCTACACCTTC
CASSVVRARYGYTF
>.|TRBV28|.|TRBJ2-7
TGTGCCAGCAGTCTGTCCAGGAATTTTGACTACGAGCAGTACTTC
CASSLSRNFDYEQYF
>.|TRBV6-5|TRBD1|TRBJ1-1
TGTGCCAGCAGCATGACAGGGGGTCTTACTGAAGCTTTCTTT
CASSMTGGLTEAFF
>.|TRBV13|TRBD2|TRBJ2-7
TGTGCCAGCAGTCCGGGACTAGGCTACGAGCAGTACTTC
CASSPGLGYEQYF
>.|TRBV6-5|.|TRBJ1-1
TGTGCCAGCAGCCTCCTCAGATACAAGAACACTGAAGCTTTCTTT
CASSLLRYKNTEAFF
>.|TRBV19|.|TRBJ2-4
TGTGCCAGTAGTATAGAAGGCAGCTTAGCCAAAAACATTCAGTACTTC
CASSIEGSLAKNIQYF
>.|TRBV5-4|.|TRBJ1-1
TGTGCCAGCAGCGTGTTACTCGACACTGAAGCTTTCTTT
CASSVLLDTEAFF
>.|TRBV7-2|.|TRBJ2-7
TGTGCCAGCAGCTTATCGGGACTGGGGGACGAGCAGTACTTC
CASSLSGLGDEQYF
>.|TRBV4-3|.|TRBJ2-7
TGCGCCAGCAGCCAAGATGATGGCGGTTACGAGCAGTACTTC
CASSQDDGGYEQYF
>once|TRBV11-2|.|TRBJ2-7
TGTGCCAGCAGCTTAGGGGTGGGGGGCGTGTACGAGCAGTACTTC
CASSLGVGGVYEQYF
>few|TRBV11-2|TRBD2|TRBJ2-2
TGTGCCAGCCGGGGGGACACCGGGGAGCTGTTTTTT
CASRGDTGELFF
>.|TRBV13|.|TRBJ2-3
TGTGCCAGCAGCCTAATACGGGACTTCCAGGGAGATACGCAGTATTTT
CASSLIRDFQGDTQYF
>once|TRBV19|.|TRBJ2-7
TGTGCCAGTAGTATTGTGTGGGGAGGAGAGCAGTACTTC
CASSIVWGGEQYF
>.|TRBV30|.|TRBJ1-2
TGTGCCTGGAGCTATTTCTCCGGCGGCTACACCTTC
CAWSYFSGGYTF
>.|TRBV9|.|TRBJ2-2
TGTGCCAGCAGCGTAGCCCTAGGGTCAGGGGAGCTGTTTTTT
CASSVALGSGELFF
>.|TRBV6-4|.|TRBJ2-7
TGTGCCAGCAGGGCAGGAGGGAACGAGCAGTACTTC
CASRAGGNEQYF
>few|TRBV10-2|.|TRBJ1-2
TGCGCCAGCAGTGAGTCGGGTGGGGGCTACACCTTC
CASSESGGGYTF
>.|TRBV27|TRBD2|TRBJ2-1
TGTGCCAGCAGTTCAAAAGCGGGACCTAGGAATGAGCAGTTCTTC
CASSSKAGPRNEQFF